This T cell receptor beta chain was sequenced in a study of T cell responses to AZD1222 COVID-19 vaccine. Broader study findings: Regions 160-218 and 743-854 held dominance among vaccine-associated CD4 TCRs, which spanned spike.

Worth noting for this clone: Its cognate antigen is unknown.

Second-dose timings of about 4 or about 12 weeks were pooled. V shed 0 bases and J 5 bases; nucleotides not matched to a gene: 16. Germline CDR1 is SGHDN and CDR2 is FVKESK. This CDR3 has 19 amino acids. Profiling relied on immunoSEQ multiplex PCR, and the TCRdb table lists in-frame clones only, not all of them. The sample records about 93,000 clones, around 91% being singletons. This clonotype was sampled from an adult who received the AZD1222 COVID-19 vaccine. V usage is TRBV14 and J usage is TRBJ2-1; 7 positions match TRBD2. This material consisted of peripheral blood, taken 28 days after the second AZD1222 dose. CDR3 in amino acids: CASSQEGASSGNGDNEQFF. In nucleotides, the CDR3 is TGTGCCAGCAGCCAAGAAGGGGCATCTAGCGGTAATGGGGACAATGAGCAGTTCTTC.